A selection of T cell receptor beta chains follows, all from one sample in a study of CD8+ T cells in alopecia areata. Here immunoSEQ multiplex PCR was the method, and the copy in TCRdb shows in-frame clones only, minus some. The sample comprises about 150,000 clones, about 89% of which are singletons, and about 16% rests with the top ten. Sequencing was performed on CD8+ T cells sorted from blood, taken at week 0. Every receptor here comes from a human donor with alopecia areata. Each CDR3 is given with its conserved first and last residue. The D gene is left open where the match is weak. Clone size is stated in some rows and not others, as once, few, many or a class when expanded.

TRBV7-9	14	-	TRBJ1-4	TRBD1	CASSPGQGNEKLFF	TGTGCCAGCAGCCCGGGACAGGGTAATGAAAAACTGTTTTTT
TRBV28	17	-	TRBJ2-7	TRBD2	CASSSLAVDGEGYEQYF	TGTGCCAGCAGTTCCCTAGCGGTCGACGGGGAGGGCTACGAGCAGTACTTC
TRBV27	14	-	TRBJ1-6	-	CASTIGQYNSPLHF	TGTGCCAGCACTATAGGACAATATAATTCACCCCTCCACTTT
TRBV7-2	15	-	TRBJ2-7	TRBD1	CASSLRDRVIYEQYF	TGTGCCAGCAGCTTACGGGACAGGGTAATCTACGAGCAGTACTTC
TRBV5-4	15	-	TRBJ2-1	-	CASSLALAPYNEQFF	TGTGCCAGCAGCTTGGCCCTAGCGCCCTACAATGAGCAGTTCTTC
TRBV4-2	18	once	TRBJ2-3	TRBD2	CASSQGLAGGLSTDTQYF	TGTGCCAGCAGCCAAGGACTAGCGGGGGGGCTAAGCACAGATACGCAGTATTTT
TRBV9	12	-	TRBJ1-2	-	CASSAQGYGYTF	TGTGCCAGCAGCGCCCAGGGGTATGGCTACACCTTC
TRBV7-9	12	-	TRBJ2-7	-	CASSQGDYEQYF	TGTGCCAGCAGCCAAGGGGACTACGAGCAGTACTTC
TRBV5-5	18	-	TRBJ2-2	TRBD1	CASSRRTGGDSNTGELFF	TGTGCCAGCAGTCGGAGGACAGGGGGCGATTCGAACACCGGGGAGCTGTTTTTT
TRBV6-6	13	-	TRBJ1-2	TRBD1	CASSRTGSSGYTF	TGTGCCAGCAGCCGGACAGGGTCTAGCGGCTACACCTTC
TRBV30	11	-	TRBJ2-7	-	CAWRKAYEQYF	TGTGCCTGGAGGAAGGCCTACGAGCAGTACTTC
TRBV11-1	16	once	TRBJ1-5	-	CASSITTGEVNQPQHF	TGTGCCAGCAGCATTACTACGGGGGAAGTTAATCAGCCCCAGCATTTT
TRBV10-3	15	-	TRBJ2-1	-	CAIRPDGSSYNEQFF	TGTGCCATTAGACCGGACGGGAGCTCCTACAATGAGCAGTTCTTC
TRBV29-1	13	-	TRBJ2-7	-	CSVAVARSYEQYF	TGCAGCGTTGCGGTGGCTCGCTCCTACGAGCAGTACTTC
TRBV29-1	11	-	TRBJ1-1	-	CSAGGEGMAFF	TGCAGCGCTGGGGGGGAGGGCATGGCTTTCTTT
TRBV29-1	13	-	TRBJ2-7	-	CSVEVDSPYEQYF	TGCAGCGTTGAAGTTGACAGCCCCTACGAGCAGTACTTC
TRBV19	17	-	TRBJ2-6	TRBD1	CASSSTGAFSGANVLTF	TGTGCCAGTAGTAGTACAGGGGCCTTCTCTGGGGCCAACGTCCTGACTTTC
TRBV10-2	12	-	TRBJ2-7	-	CASSVERHEQYF	TGCGCCAGCAGTGTAGAGCGACACGAGCAGTACTTC
TRBV7-3	15	-	TRBJ2-2	TRBD1	CASSFAGGNTGELFF	TGTGCCAGCAGCTTCGCAGGGGGCAACACCGGGGAGCTGTTTTTT
TRBV28	14	-	TRBJ2-5	-	CASSRVPRPETQYF	TGTGCCAGCAGCCGTGTCCCCAGGCCAGAGACCCAGTACTTC
TRBV19	14	-	TRBJ1-4	-	CASRLGRENEKLFF	TGTGCCAGTCGCCTGGGACGGGAGAATGAAAAACTGTTTTTT
TRBV5-6	13	-	TRBJ2-7	-	CASSYAGYYEQYF	TGTGCCAGCAGCTACGCGGGCTACTACGAGCAGTACTTC
TRBV18	16	-	TRBJ2-7	-	CASSPPDTLGGYEQYF	TGTGCCAGCTCACCACCGGACACGCTTGGGGGCTACGAGCAGTACTTC
TRBV11-2	15	-	TRBJ1-4	-	CASSLEGGANEKLFF	TGTGCCAGCAGCTTAGAAGGGGGGGCGAATGAAAAACTGTTTTTT
TRBV7-2	15	-	TRBJ1-1	-	CASSPHSGIGTEAFF	TGTGCCAGCAGCCCTCACTCAGGGATAGGGACTGAAGCTTTCTTT
TRBV27	12	-	TRBJ1-1	-	CASSFPGSEAFF	TGTGCCAGCAGTTTCCCGGGGTCTGAAGCTTTCTTT
TRBV16	13	-	TRBJ2-7	-	CASSHSGTYEQYF	TGTGCCAGCAGCCATTCCGGGACCTACGAGCAGTACTTC
TRBV13	17	-	TRBJ1-2	TRBD1	CASSLGLGVDRESGYTF	TGTGCCAGCAGCTTAGGCCTCGGGGTGGACAGGGAAAGTGGCTACACCTTC
TRBV6-9	17	-	TRBJ2-7	-	CASKSLVGLGEPYEQYF	TGTGCCAGCAAGTCGTTAGTAGGTTTAGGGGAGCCCTACGAGCAGTACTTC
TRBV28	16	-	TRBJ2-3	TRBD2	CASIRGTSGRTDTQYF	TGTGCCAGCATCCGAGGGACTAGCGGGCGCACAGATACGCAGTATTTT
TRBV27	14	-	TRBJ1-4	TRBD1	CASRNRGQREKLFF	TGTGCCAGCAGAAACAGGGGACAAAGGGAAAAACTGTTTTTT
TRBV13	14	-	TRBJ1-2	TRBD1	CATRRKTGVGGYTF	TGTGCCACCAGAAGAAAGACAGGGGTGGGTGGCTACACCTTC
TRBV5-1	18	-	TRBJ2-7	-	CASSLTLAAPRGGGPQYF	TGCGCCAGCAGCTTGACGCTAGCCGCTCCTCGTGGGGGTGGCCCGCAGTACTTC
TRBV27	16	-	TRBJ2-2	-	CASSRRVAGGTGELFF	TGTGCCAGCAGCCGTAGGGTTGCAGGGGGGACCGGGGAGCTGTTTTTT
TRBV29-1	17	-	TRBJ2-5	TRBD2	CSVEGLAGVGWDETQYF	TGCAGCGTTGAAGGGCTAGCGGGAGTTGGGTGGGATGAGACCCAGTACTTC
TRBV5-1	12	-	TRBJ2-1	TRBD2	CASSFSGGEQFF	TGCGCCAGCAGCTTTTCGGGGGGTGAGCAGTTCTTC
TRBV25-1	12	-	TRBJ2-7	-	CASREEEREQYF	TGTGCCAGCAGGGAGGAGGAGCGCGAGCAGTACTTC
TRBV5-1	16	few	TRBJ2-1	-	CASSLGETDIHNEQFF	TGCGCCAGCAGCTTAGGTGAGACAGACATCCACAATGAGCAGTTCTTC
TRBV27	11	once	TRBJ2-5	-	CASRNSETQYF	TGTGCCAGCAGGAACTCAGAGACCCAGTACTTC
TRBV7-9	15	-	TRBJ2-3	TRBD2	CASSYSGGAADTQYF	TGTGCCAGCAGCTATAGCGGGGGGGCCGCAGATACGCAGTATTTT
TRBV27	13	once	TRBJ2-7	-	CASSYSDSYEQYF	TGTGCCAGCAGTTATAGCGACTCCTACGAGCAGTACTTC
TRBV29-1	13	-	TRBJ1-1	-	CSVEVPTGFEAFF	TGCAGCGTTGAAGTTCCGACAGGATTTGAAGCTTTCTTT
TRBV7-9	12	-	TRBJ2-7	-	CASSGGSYEQYF	TGTGCCAGCAGTGGAGGCTCCTACGAGCAGTACTTC
TRBV7-9	16	-	TRBJ2-3	TRBD1	CASSLAGQGASDTQYF	TGTGCCAGCAGCTTAGCGGGACAGGGGGCATCAGATACGCAGTATTTT
TRBV7-6	16	-	TRBJ2-3	TRBD2	CASSLEGGTITDTQYF	TGTGCCAGCAGCTTAGAGGGAGGGACTATTACAGATACGCAGTATTTT
TRBV7-6	15	-	TRBJ2-3	-	CASSDPMASTDTQYF	TGTGCCAGCAGCGACCCCATGGCGAGCACAGATACGCAGTATTTT
TRBV29-1	14	few	TRBJ1-2	TRBD1	CSVPQDRGGYGYTF	TGCAGCGTTCCGCAGGACAGGGGAGGCTATGGCTACACCTTC
TRBV6-5	13	-	TRBJ1-1	-	CASSAFGGTEAFF	TGTGCCAGCAGTGCCTTCGGTGGGACTGAAGCTTTCTTT
TRBV9	15	-	TRBJ2-1	TRBD2	CASSVTASGSNEQFF	TGTGCCAGCAGCGTAACGGCTAGCGGGAGCAATGAGCAGTTCTTC
TRBV6-1	13	-	TRBJ1-2	-	CASSETGGYGYTF	TGTGCCAGCAGTGAAACGGGGGGCTATGGCTACACCTTC
TRBV6-4	15	-	TRBJ2-3	TRBD2	CASSGGLAGADTQYF	TGTGCCAGCAGTGGGGGACTAGCTGGCGCAGATACGCAGTATTTT
TRBV29-1	13	few	TRBJ2-1	-	CSVEPRGPNEQFF	TGCAGCGTTGAACCACGTGGCCCCAATGAGCAGTTCTTC
TRBV6-1	12	-	TRBJ2-1	-	CASSDETFEQFF	TGTGCCAGCAGTGATGAAACCTTTGAGCAGTTCTTC
TRBV19	13	-	TRBJ1-1	-	CASSIGMNTEAFF	TGTGCCAGTAGTATAGGGATGAACACTGAAGCTTTCTTT